Listed below are T cell receptor beta chains from one sample, sequenced in a study of cytomegalovirus exposure and HLA in healthy donors. The table came from immunoSEQ multiplex PCR; TCRdb's copy has only in-frame clones and leaves some out. This sample yields 200,000 to 250,000 clones, of which 85% to 90% are seen a single time; roughly 1.3% belongs to the top ten. The sequencing sample was made of PBMCs. Source of these receptors: a human donor in good health. CDR3s include the opening cysteine and the closing phenylalanine or tryptophan. A D gene is named only where the DNA matches it firmly. Not all rows give a size; the values are once, few, many and, for expanded clones, a class.

d_call	cdr3_length	j_call	clone_size	v_call	cdr3_aa	cdr3_nt
-	12	TRBJ1-5	-	TRBV19	CASGTNNQPQHF	TGTGCCAGCGGGACAAACAATCAGCCCCAGCATTTT
-	12	TRBJ1-1	-	TRBV7-9	CASSVRGIEAFF	TGTGCCAGCAGCGTAAGGGGTATTGAAGCTTTCTTT
TRBD1	14	TRBJ1-5	once	TRBV10-1	CASSAGGPNQPQHF	TGCGCCAGCAGCGCAGGGGGCCCTAATCAGCCCCAGCATTTT
-	15	TRBJ1-4	-	TRBV7-9	CASSGGLLQREKLFF	TGTGCCAGCAGCGGGGGACTCCTCCAGAGGGAAAAACTGTTTTTT
TRBD1	15	TRBJ2-3	-	TRBV7-9	CASSLGTGDTDTQYF	TGTGCCAGCAGCTTGGGGACAGGGGACACAGATACGCAGTATTTT
TRBD1	16	TRBJ2-7	-	TRBV27	CASSLIGGQGANEQYF	TGTGCCAGCAGTTTAATAGGGGGACAGGGGGCGAACGAGCAGTACTTC
-	14	TRBJ2-5	-	TRBV9	CASSLWTDQETQYF	TGTGCCAGCAGCCTATGGACAGATCAAGAGACCCAGTACTTC
TRBD1	14	TRBJ1-1	-	TRBV18	CASSGTGRNTEAFF	TGTGCCAGCTCAGGGACAGGGAGGAACACTGAAGCTTTCTTT
TRBD2	16	TRBJ2-7	-	TRBV7-2	CASSLVVAGGPPEQYF	TGTGCCAGCAGCTTAGTCGTAGCGGGAGGGCCTCCCGAGCAGTACTTC
-	14	TRBJ1-1	-	TRBV5-1	CASTLTTGNTEAFF	TGCGCCAGCACCCTGACAACAGGGAACACTGAAGCTTTCTTT
-	13	TRBJ1-3	-	TRBV7-2	CASRGGSGNTIYF	TGTGCCAGCAGAGGAGGGTCTGGAAACACCATATATTTT
-	15	TRBJ1-2	-	TRBV5-8	CASSSPGYLNYGYTF	TGTGCCAGCAGCTCACCGGGGTATCTTAACTATGGCTACACCTTC
-	20	TRBJ2-1	-	TRBV4-2	CASSQDQGQGERSSYNEQFF	TGTGCCAGCAGCCAAGATCAGGGACAAGGGGAAAGGAGCTCCTACAATGAGCAGTTCTTC
-	15	TRBJ1-3	once	TRBV19	CASSMLGRTGNTIYF	TGTGCCAGTAGTATGCTGGGGCGTACTGGAAACACCATATATTTT
TRBD1	12	TRBJ1-1	once	TRBV11-2	CASSPRQGWAFF	TGTGCCAGCAGCCCTAGACAGGGGTGGGCTTTCTTT
TRBD2	14	TRBJ2-1	few	TRBV2	CASKEGREYNEQFF	TGTGCCAGCAAGGAAGGGAGGGAGTACAATGAGCAGTTCTTC
TRBD1	15	TRBJ2-7	-	TRBV28	CASSHRDRHAYEQYF	TGTGCCAGCAGTCACCGGGACAGGCATGCCTACGAGCAGTACTTC
-	14	TRBJ2-7	-	TRBV7-9	CSSSFQSGRNRVEF	TGTTCCAGCAGCTTCCAAAGCGGCCGGAACAGGGTGGAATTC
-	16	TRBJ1-2	-	TRBV5-1	CASSFGGRNINYGYTF	TGCGCCAGCAGCTTCGGGGGACGGAATATTAACTATGGCTACACCTTC
TRBD1	17	TRBJ2-7	-	TRBV4-1	CASSQGTSGGRAYEQYF	TGCGCCAGCAGCCAAGGAACATCAGGGGGCCGGGCCTACGAGCAGTACTTC
-	13	TRBJ1-1	-	TRBV11-3	CASSFGANTEAFF	TGTGCCAGCAGCTTTGGGGCGAACACTGAAGCTTTCTTT
TRBD2	16	TRBJ2-1	once	TRBV27	CASSLGGLAGGYEQFF	TGTGCCAGCAGTTTAGGGGGACTAGCGGGAGGGTATGAGCAGTTCTTC
-	13	TRBJ2-2	-	TRBV27	CASTGGGTGELFF	TGTGCCAGCACCGGGGGTGGCACCGGGGAGCTGTTTTTT
TRBD2	18	TRBJ2-3	-	TRBV6-1	CASSELGGSGRRADTQYF	TGTGCCAGCAGTGAACTGGGGGGTAGCGGGAGGCGCGCAGATACGCAGTATTTT
TRBD2	21	TRBJ2-7	once	TRBV5-1	CASSLASLGLAFRSGVYEQYF	TGCGCCAGCAGCTTGGCTTCTCTGGGACTAGCGTTCAGAAGTGGTGTCTACGAGCAGTACTTC
TRBD1	15	TRBJ1-5	-	TRBV2	CATSRDSNPNQPQHF	TGTGCCACCTCCCGGGACAGCAATCCGAATCAGCCCCAGCATTTT
TRBD1	14	TRBJ2-7	-	TRBV7-6	CASSSDRGVYEQYF	TGTGCCAGCAGCTCGGACAGGGGAGTCTACGAGCAGTACTTC
TRBD1	14	TRBJ1-2	-	TRBV10-3	CAIRGQASNYGYTF	TGTGCCATCAGGGGACAGGCTTCTAACTATGGCTACACCTTC
-	12	TRBJ1-1	once	TRBV29-1	CSVPRFASEAFF	TGCAGCGTGCCCAGGTTCGCCTCTGAAGCTTTCTTT
-	14	TRBJ2-7	-	TRBV28	CASSLPRAPYEQYF	TGTGCCAGCAGTTTGCCGCGGGCTCCCTACGAGCAGTACTTC
-	15	TRBJ1-1	-	TRBV7-6	CASSSSSGQNTEAFF	TGTGCCAGCAGCTCCAGTTCAGGACAGAACACTGAAGCTTTCTTT
TRBD2	14	TRBJ2-7	-	TRBV6-5	CATRRGGSSYEQYF	TGTGCCACCAGGCGGGGGGGAAGCTCCTACGAGCAGTACTTC
-	15	TRBJ1-2	-	TRBV6-6	CASSYLPESAYGYTF	TGTGCCAGCAGTTACTTACCAGAGAGCGCCTATGGCTACACCTTC
-	13	TRBJ1-1	-	TRBV5-4	CASSLTAETEAFF	TGTGCCAGCAGCTTGACCGCGGAGACTGAAGCTTTCTTT
-	15	TRBJ2-7	-	TRBV6-5	CASSSTLKGSYEQYF	TGTGCCAGCAGTTCAACCCTAAAGGGGTCCTACGAGCAGTACTTC
TRBD2	14	TRBJ2-5	-	TRBV7-9	CASSNPGGFETQYF	TGTGCCAGCAGCAACCCGGGAGGCTTTGAGACCCAGTACTTC
TRBD2	14	TRBJ2-5	-	TRBV6-5	CASTYSGMQETQYF	TGTGCCAGCACCTACAGCGGGATGCAAGAGACCCAGTACTTC
-	17	TRBJ1-2	-	TRBV7-3	CASSLTRDTIRNYGYTF	TGTGCCAGCAGCTTAACAAGGGACACAATAAGAAACTATGGCTACACCTTC
TRBD2	15	TRBJ2-7	-	TRBV7-8	CASSLVLAGGYEQYF	TGTGCCAGCAGCTTAGTTCTCGCGGGAGGGTACGAGCAGTACTTC
-	17	TRBJ2-7	-	TRBV21-1	CASSKDGSWDSSDEQYF	TGTGCCAGCAGCAAAGACGGGAGCTGGGACAGTTCCGACGAGCAGTACTTC
-	14	TRBJ2-7	-	TRBV7-8	CASSLGVPTDEQYF	TGTGCCAGCAGCTTGGGCGTCCCCACGGACGAGCAGTACTTC
-	12	TRBJ1-5	-	TRBV28	CASTSPPQPQHF	TGTGCCAGCACGAGCCCCCCGCAGCCCCAGCATTTT
-	13	TRBJ2-1	once	TRBV10-3	CAIEGTNDNEQFF	TGTGCCATCGAAGGGACAAACGACAATGAGCAGTTCTTC
-	16	TRBJ2-1	-	TRBV22-1	CPGSARGTGSYNEQFF	TGTCCTGGGAGCGCACGGGGGACAGGGTCCTACAATGAGCAGTTCTTC
-	16	TRBJ1-2	-	TRBV5-1	CASSPRLDRPHYGYTF	TGCGCCAGCAGCCCCCGGTTGGACAGACCCCACTATGGCTACACCTTC
TRBD1	16	TRBJ1-4	-	TRBV15	CATSKDRGQGIGKLFF	TGTGCCACCAGCAAAGATCGGGGACAGGGGATAGGAAAACTGTTTTTT
-	14	TRBJ2-7	-	TRBV7-9	CASSLAFRSYEQYF	TGTGCCAGCAGTCTAGCGTTTCGCTCCTACGAGCAGTACTTC
-	12	TRBJ1-1	-	TRBV14	CASSSQWTEAFF	TGTGCCAGCAGCTCTCAGTGGACTGAAGCTTTCTTT
TRBD2	19	TRBJ2-3	-	TRBV7-3	CASSLTGSGTPASTDTQYF	TGTGCCAGCAGCTTAACTGGTAGCGGGACCCCAGCTAGCACAGATACGCAGTATTTT
-	11	TRBJ2-7	-	TRBV19	CASGPSYEQYF	TGTGCCAGTGGGCCCTCCTACGAGCAGTACTTC